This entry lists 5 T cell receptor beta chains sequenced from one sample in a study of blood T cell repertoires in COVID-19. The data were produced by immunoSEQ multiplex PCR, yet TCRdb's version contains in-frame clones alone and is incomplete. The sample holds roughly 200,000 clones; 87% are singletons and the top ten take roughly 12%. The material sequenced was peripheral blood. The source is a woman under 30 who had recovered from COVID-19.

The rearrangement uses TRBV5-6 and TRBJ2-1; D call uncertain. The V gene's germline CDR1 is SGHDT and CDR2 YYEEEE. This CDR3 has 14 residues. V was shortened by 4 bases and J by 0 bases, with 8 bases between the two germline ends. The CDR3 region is CASSPVSSYNEQFF. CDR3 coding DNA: TGTGCCAGCAGCCCGGTTTCCTCCTACAATGAGCAGTTCTTC.

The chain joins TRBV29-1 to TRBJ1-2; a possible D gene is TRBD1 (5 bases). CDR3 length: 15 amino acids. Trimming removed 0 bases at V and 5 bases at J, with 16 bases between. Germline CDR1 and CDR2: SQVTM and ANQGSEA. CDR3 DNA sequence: TGCAGCGTTGAAGATCTCCCATCCGGGACTTATGGCTACACCTTC. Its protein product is CSVEDLPSGTYGYTF.

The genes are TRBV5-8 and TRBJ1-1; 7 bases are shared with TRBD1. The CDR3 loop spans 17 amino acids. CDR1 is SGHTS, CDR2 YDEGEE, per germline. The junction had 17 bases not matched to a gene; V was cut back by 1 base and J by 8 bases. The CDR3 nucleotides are TGTGCCAGCAGCTTGCCCAGCAGGGGGGGACTAGGGGGCGAAGCTTTCTTT. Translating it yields CASSLPSRGGLGGEAFF.

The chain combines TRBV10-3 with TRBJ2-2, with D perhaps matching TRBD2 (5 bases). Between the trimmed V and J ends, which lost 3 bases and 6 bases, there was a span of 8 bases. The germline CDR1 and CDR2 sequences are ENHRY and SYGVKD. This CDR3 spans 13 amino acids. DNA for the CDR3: TGTGCCATCAGTGATTCGGGGTCCGGGGAGCTGTTTTTT. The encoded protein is CAISDSGSGELFF.

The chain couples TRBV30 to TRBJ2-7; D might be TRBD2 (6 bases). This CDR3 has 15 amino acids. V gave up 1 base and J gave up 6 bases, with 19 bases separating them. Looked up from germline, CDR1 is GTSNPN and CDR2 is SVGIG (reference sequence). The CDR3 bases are TGTGCCTGGAGTGAACTGGGACTTTCCCTAAGCGAGCAGTACTTC. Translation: CAWSELGLSLSEQYF.